This entry lists 13 T cell receptor beta chains sequenced from one sample in a study of blood T cell repertoires in COVID-19. TCRdb keeps only in-frame clones here, not all; method: immunoSEQ multiplex PCR. The sample contains roughly 25,000 clones, about 91% of which appear only once. The sequenced sample was peripheral blood. The receptors stem from a man in his 70s with active COVID-19.

This clone was recorded a few times. The V call is TRBV11-1, the J call TRBJ2-3; 9 bases match TRBD2. The V gene's germline CDR1 is SGHAT and CDR2 FQDESV (reference sequence). V gave up 4 bases and J gave up 10 bases; unmatched junction bases: 12. This CDR3 is 15 amino acids long. The DNA of the CDR3 is TGTGCCAGCAGCTACCGCGCGGGGGGGCTCAGGTCGCAGTATTTT. Amino acids: CASSYRAGGLRSQYF. The whole variable domain, remainder taken from reference TRBV11-1 and TRBJ2-3, is EAEVAQSPRYKITEKSQAVAFWCDPISGHATLYWYRQILGQGPELLVQFQDESVVDDSQLPKDRFSAERLKGVDSTLKIQPAELGDSAMYLCASSYRAGGLRSQYFGPGTRLTVL.

This chain connects TRBV9 to TRBJ2-3, with TRBD1 matching over 7 bases. Per germline, CDR1 SGDLS and CDR2 YYNGEE. This CDR3 contains 13 residues. After removal of 0 bases from V and 6 bases from J, the junction contained 1 base not matched to a gene. CDR3 amino acids: CASSVEGADTQYF. The CDR3 DNA reads TGTGCCAGCAGCGTAGAGGGGGCGGATACGCAGTATTTT. The full variable domain, rest sourced from reference TRBV9 and TRBJ2-3, is DSGVTQTPKHLITATGQRVTLRCSPRSGDLSVYWYQQSLDQGLQFLIQYYNGEERAKGNILERFSAQQFPDLHSELNLSSLELGDSALYFCASSVEGADTQYFGPGTRLTVL.

This chain connects TRBV27 to TRBJ2-1, with 11 bases matching TRBD2. Germline V gene lookup returns CDR1 MNHEY and CDR2 SMNVEV (reference sequence). The junction had 5 bases not matched to a gene; V was cut back by 4 bases and J by 3 bases. The CDR3 is 16 amino acids. CDR3 DNA sequence: TGTGCCAGCAGTTCAGGACTAGCGGGTTACTACAATGAGCAGTTCTTC. Translated: CASSSGLAGYYNEQFF.

This clone was found once. The V and J genes are TRBV6-6 and TRBJ1-3; maybe TRBD1 (5 bases). The V gene lost 6 bases and the J gene lost 0 bases, with 15 bases spanning the gap. The germline V gene has CDR1 MNHNY and CDR2 SVGAGI (reference sequence). This CDR3 contains 16 residues. CDR3 sequence: CASSKGTLNSGNTIYF. The CDR3 region has the DNA TGTGCCAGCAGCAAAGGGACTTTAAACTCTGGAAACACCATATATTTT.

The genes are TRBV28 and TRBJ2-1; maybe TRBD1 (6 bases). There are 14 residues in the CDR3. Trimming left V 3 bases short and J 4 bases short, with 10 bases between. Germline loops: CDR1 MDHEN, CDR2 SYDVKM. This chain's CDR3 is CASSFRGGYNEQFF. CDR3 bases: TGTGCCAGCAGTTTCAGGGGCGGGTACAATGAGCAGTTCTTC.

The genes are TRBV27 and TRBJ1-2; D is ambiguous. V lost 5 bases to trimming and J lost 4 bases, with 11 bases between them. The CDR3 runs 13 residues. Germline values: CDR1 MNHEY, CDR2 SMNVEV (reference sequence). CDR3 DNA: TGTGCCAGCAGTATCGGGAGAGGCTATGGCTACACCTTC. Translated: CASSIGRGYGYTF.

This chain links TRBV28 with TRBJ2-7; 11 bases are a match to TRBD1. After removal of 5 bases from V and 12 bases from J, the junction contained 6 bases not matched to a gene. This CDR3 comprises 12 residues. CDR1 is MDHEN and CDR2 is SYDVKM in the germline V gene. CDR3: CASSRGQGATYF. The DNA of the CDR3 is TGTGCCAGCAGTAGAGGACAGGGGGCGACGTACTTC.

This clone was found a few times. The J gene is TRBJ2-7, the V gene TRBV5-1; TRBD1 matches 7 bases. The V segment lost 4 bases and the J segment 4 bases; nucleotides outside the gene matches: 5. Germline CDR1 reads SGHRS; CDR2 reads YFSETQ. This CDR3 contains 13 residues. DNA for the CDR3: TGCGCCAGCAGCCACGGGACAGTTTACGAGCAGTACTTC. Residues: CASSHGTVYEQYF.

The chain carries TRBV30 and TRBJ1-1; a weak D match, TRBD1 (5 bases). Trimming removed 4 bases from V and 3 bases from J, with 12 bases in between. The CDR3 totals 13 residues. Germline CDR1 is GTSNPN and CDR2 is SVGIG (reference sequence). CDR3 DNA sequence: TGTGCCTGGAACAAATGGGGGGACACTGAAGCTTTCTTT. This gives the protein CAWNKWGDTEAFF.

About this clone: One end of the junction does not line up with germline, which may come from a read error. V gene TRBV11-2 combines with J gene TRBJ1-5; TRBD1 aligns across 8 bases. This CDR3 contains 17 residues. Germline CDR1 and CDR2: SGHAT and FQNNGV. The CDR3 DNA is TGTGCCGGCAGCGCCGGGACAGGACGCTATAGCAATCAGCCCCAGCATTTT. Its translation is CAGSAGTGRYSNQPQHF.

V and J are TRBV21-1 and TRBJ2-7; TRBD2, the table's D call, lacks a check against the DNA. TRBV21-1 is tagged as a pseudogene. The CDR3 contains 16 residues. The CDR3: CASSKAEAGASYEQYF. The CDR3 region has the DNA TGTGCCAGCAGCAAAGCGGAGGCGGGAGCTTCCTACGAGCAGTACTTC.

The chain combines TRBV18 with TRBJ2-7, with D maybe TRBD2 (5 bases). The CDR3 has 15 amino acids. Germline V gene sequence: CDR1 KGHSH, CDR2 LQKENI. The V gene lost 4 bases and the J gene lost 3 bases, with 16 bases spanning the gap. The DNA of the CDR3 is TGTGCCAGCTCACGAGGGCGGCAGTGGAGCTACGAGCAGTACTTC. This gives the protein CASSRGRQWSYEQYF.

The chain combines TRBV19 with TRBJ1-6; 10 bases are a match to TRBD1. CDR1 and CDR2 from the germline V gene are LNHDA and SQIVND (reference sequence). V shed 3 bases, J shed 10 bases, and the junction held 6 bases outside the gene matches. CDR3 length equals 15 residues. CDR3 sequence reads: CASSIYGTGESPLHF. In nucleotides, the CDR3 is TGTGCCAGTAGTATCTACGGGACAGGGGAATCACCCCTCCACTTT. Combining the CDR3 with reference TRBV19 and TRBJ1-6 gives the whole variable domain DGGITQSPKYLFRKEGQNVTLSCEQNLNHDAMYWYRQDPGQGLRLIYYSQIVNDFQKGDIAEGYSVSREKKESFPLTVTSAQKNPTAFYLCASSIYGTGESPLHFGNGTRLTVT.